This note documents a single TCR beta chain sequence. Its cognate antigen is unknown. Germline V CDR1 and CDR2: SGHTA, FQGTGA. The CDR3 has 15 residues. V lost 5 bases and J 0 bases, leaving 12 bases between the germline ends. The record originates from a study of cytomegalovirus exposure and HLA in healthy donors. Regarding the study as a whole: According to reports, the classifier identified cytomegalovirus status with high specificity and sensitivity.

Vbeta (60) and Jbeta (13) primers were used in the PCR. Here immunoSEQ multiplex PCR was the method, and the copy in TCRdb shows in-frame clones only, minus some. The data hold approximately 170,000 clones, with about 81% observed a single time. The V call is TRBV7-3, the J call TRBJ2-3; perhaps TRBD2 as D (6 bases). This TCR was recovered from a man younger than 40 in good health and CMV-seropositive. Sequenced material: PBMCs. CDR3 residues: CASSPFGTSTDTQYF. CDR3 coding DNA: TGTGCCAGCAGCCCCTTCGGGACTAGCACAGATACGCAGTATTTT.